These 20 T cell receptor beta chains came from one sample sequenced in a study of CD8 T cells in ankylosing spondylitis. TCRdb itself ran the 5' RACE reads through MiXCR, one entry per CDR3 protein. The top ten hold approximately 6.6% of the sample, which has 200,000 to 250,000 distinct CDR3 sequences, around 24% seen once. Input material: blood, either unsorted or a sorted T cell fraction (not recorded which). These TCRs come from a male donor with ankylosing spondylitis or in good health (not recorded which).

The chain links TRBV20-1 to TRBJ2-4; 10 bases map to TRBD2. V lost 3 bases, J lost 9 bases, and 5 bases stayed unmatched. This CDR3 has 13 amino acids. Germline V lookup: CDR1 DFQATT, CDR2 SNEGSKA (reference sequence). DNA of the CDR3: TGCAGTGCTAGGCTAGCGGGAGAGACCATTCAGTACTTC. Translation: CSARLAGETIQYF.

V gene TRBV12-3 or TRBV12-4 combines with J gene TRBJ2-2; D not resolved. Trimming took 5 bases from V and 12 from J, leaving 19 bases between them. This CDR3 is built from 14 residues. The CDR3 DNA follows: TGTGCCAGCAGTCCCAACAGACGATTAGGGAAGCTGTTTTTT. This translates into CASSPNRRLGKLFF.

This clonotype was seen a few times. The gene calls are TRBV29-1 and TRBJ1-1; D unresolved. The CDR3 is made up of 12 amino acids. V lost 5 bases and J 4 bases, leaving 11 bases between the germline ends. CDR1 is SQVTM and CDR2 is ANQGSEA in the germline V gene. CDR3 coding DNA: TGCAGCGTTCAACCTGGGAGCACTGAAGCTTTCTTT. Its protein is CSVQPGSTEAFF.

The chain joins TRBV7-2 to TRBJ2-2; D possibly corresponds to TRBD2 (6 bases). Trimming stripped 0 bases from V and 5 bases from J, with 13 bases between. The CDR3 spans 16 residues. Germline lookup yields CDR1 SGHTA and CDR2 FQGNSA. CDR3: CASSLAGSGGTGELFF. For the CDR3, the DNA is TGTGCCAGCAGCTTAGCGGGCAGTGGAGGGACCGGGGAGCTGTTTTTT.

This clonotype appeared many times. CDR3 amino acids: CASSYSGNYGYTF. Here the CDR3 DNA reads TGTGCCAGCAGTTACTCCGGGAACTATGGCTACACCTTC. V gene TRBV6-5 combines with J gene TRBJ1-2, with D unresolved. The CDR3 consists of 13 residues. The V gene lost 0 bases and the J gene lost 2 bases, with 4 bases spanning the gap. CDR1 is MNHEY, CDR2 SVGAGI, per germline.

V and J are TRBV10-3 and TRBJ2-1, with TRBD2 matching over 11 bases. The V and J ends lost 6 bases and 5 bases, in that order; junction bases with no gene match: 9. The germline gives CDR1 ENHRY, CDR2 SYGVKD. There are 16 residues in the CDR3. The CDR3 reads CAISDLGTSGNNEQFF. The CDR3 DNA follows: TGTGCCATCAGCGATCTCGGGACTAGCGGCAACAATGAGCAGTTCTTC.

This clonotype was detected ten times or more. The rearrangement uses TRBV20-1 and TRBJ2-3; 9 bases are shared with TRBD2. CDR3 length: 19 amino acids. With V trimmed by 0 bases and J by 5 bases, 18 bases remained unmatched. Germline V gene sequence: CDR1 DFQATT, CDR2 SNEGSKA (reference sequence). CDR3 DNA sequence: TGCAGTGCTAGAGATCAAAGAAGGGGTGCTAGCGGGAAGGGAGATACGCAGTATTTT. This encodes CSARDQRRGASGKGDTQYF.

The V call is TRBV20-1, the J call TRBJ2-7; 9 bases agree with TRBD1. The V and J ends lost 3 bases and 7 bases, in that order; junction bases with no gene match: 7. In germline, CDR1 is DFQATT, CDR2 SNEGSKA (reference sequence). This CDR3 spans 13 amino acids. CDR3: CSASKQGALEQYF. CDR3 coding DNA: TGCAGTGCTAGTAAACAGGGGGCGCTTGAGCAGTACTTC.

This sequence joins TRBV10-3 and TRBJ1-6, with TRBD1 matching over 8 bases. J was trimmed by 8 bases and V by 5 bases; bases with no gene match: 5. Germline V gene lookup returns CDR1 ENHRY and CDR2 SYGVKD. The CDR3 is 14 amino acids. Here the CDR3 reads CAISSGGADSPLHF. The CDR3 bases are TGTGCCATCAGTTCAGGGGGCGCGGATTCACCCCTCCACTTT.

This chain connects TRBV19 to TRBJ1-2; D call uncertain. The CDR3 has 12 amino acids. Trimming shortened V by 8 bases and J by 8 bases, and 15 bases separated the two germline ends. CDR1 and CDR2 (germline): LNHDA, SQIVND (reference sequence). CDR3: CASSNWATGYTF. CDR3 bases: TGTGCCAGTTCCAATTGGGCTACCGGCTACACCTTC.

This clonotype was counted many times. CDR3 protein: CSAREGTQLTDTQYF. The CDR3 DNA sequence: TGCAGCGCCCGAGAAGGGACCCAGCTCACAGATACGCAGTATTTT. The rearrangement links TRBV29-1 to TRBJ2-3, with D perhaps given as TRBD1 or TRBD2 (5 bases each). This CDR3 comprises 15 residues. V was shortened by 7 bases and J by 2 bases, with 19 bases between the two germline ends. Germline V gives CDR1 SQVTM, CDR2 ANQGSEA.

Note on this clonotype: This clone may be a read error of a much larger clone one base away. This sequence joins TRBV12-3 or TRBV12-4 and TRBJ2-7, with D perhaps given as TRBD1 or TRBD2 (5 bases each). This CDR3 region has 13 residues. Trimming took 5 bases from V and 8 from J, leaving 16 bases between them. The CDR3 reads CASSRDLLRKQYF. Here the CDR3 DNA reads TGTGCCAGCAGTCGGGACCTTCTGAGGAAGCAGTACTTC.

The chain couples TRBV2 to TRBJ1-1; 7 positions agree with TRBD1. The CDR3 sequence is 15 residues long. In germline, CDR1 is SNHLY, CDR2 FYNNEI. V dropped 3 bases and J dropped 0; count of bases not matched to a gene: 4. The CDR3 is CASSDGGGVNTEAFF. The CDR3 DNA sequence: TGTGCCAGCAGTGACGGAGGGGGCGTGAACACTGAAGCTTTCTTT.

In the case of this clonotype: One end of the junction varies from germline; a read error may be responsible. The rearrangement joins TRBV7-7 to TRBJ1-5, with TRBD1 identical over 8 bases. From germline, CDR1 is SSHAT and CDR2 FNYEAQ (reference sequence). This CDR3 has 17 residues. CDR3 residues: CASSLNHGAGGCQPQHF. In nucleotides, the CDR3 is TGTGCTAGCAGCCTCAATCATGGGGCAGGGGGCTGCCAGCCCCAGCATTTT.

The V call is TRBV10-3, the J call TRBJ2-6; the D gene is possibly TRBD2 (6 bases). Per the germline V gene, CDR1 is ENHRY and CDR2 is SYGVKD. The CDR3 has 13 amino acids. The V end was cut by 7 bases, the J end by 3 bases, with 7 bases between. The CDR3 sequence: CAITGVGANVLTF. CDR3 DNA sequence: TGTGCCATCACGGGGGTTGGGGCCAACGTCCTGACTTTC.

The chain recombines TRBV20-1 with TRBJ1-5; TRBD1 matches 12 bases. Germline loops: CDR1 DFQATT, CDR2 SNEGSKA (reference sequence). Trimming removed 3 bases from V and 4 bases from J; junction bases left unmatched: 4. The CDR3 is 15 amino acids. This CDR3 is CSASPGQGANQPQHF. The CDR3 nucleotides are TGCAGTGCTAGCCCGGGACAGGGGGCGAATCAGCCCCAGCATTTT.

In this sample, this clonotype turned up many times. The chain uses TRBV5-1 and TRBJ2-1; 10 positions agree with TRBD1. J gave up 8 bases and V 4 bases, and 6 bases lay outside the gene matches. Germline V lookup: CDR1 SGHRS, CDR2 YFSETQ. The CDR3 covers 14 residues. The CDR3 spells CASSGQGVNDEQFF. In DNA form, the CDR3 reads TGCGCCAGCAGCGGACAGGGGGTTAACGATGAGCAGTTCTTC.

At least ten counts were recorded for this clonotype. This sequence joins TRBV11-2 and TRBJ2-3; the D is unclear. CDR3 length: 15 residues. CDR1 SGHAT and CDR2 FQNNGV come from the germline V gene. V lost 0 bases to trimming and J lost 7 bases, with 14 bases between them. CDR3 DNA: TGTGCCAGCAGCTTAGATAGTACTGCACTCCATACGCAGTATTTT. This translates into CASSLDSTALHTQYF.

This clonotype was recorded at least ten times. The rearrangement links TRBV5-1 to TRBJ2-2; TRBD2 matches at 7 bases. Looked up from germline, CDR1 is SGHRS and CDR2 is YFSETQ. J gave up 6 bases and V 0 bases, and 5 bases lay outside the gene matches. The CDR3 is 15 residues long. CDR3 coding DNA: TGCGCCAGCAGCTTGGGACTAGCTGACGCCGGGGAGCTGTTTTTT. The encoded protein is CASSLGLADAGELFF.

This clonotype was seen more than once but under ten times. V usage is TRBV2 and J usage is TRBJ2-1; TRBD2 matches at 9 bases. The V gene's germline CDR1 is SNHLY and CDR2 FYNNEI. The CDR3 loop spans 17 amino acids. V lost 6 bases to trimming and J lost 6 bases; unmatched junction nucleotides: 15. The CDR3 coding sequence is TGTGCCAGCAGGGAGGGGATGGGTAGCGGGAGTATCAATGAGCAGTTCTTC. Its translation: CASREGMGSGSINEQFF. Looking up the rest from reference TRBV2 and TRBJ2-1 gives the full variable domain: EPEVTQTPSHQVTQMGQEVILRCVPISNHLYFYWYRQILGQKVEFLVSFYNNEISEKSEIFDDQFSVERPDGSNFTLKIRSTKLEDSAMYFCASREGMGSGSINEQFFGPGTRLTVL.